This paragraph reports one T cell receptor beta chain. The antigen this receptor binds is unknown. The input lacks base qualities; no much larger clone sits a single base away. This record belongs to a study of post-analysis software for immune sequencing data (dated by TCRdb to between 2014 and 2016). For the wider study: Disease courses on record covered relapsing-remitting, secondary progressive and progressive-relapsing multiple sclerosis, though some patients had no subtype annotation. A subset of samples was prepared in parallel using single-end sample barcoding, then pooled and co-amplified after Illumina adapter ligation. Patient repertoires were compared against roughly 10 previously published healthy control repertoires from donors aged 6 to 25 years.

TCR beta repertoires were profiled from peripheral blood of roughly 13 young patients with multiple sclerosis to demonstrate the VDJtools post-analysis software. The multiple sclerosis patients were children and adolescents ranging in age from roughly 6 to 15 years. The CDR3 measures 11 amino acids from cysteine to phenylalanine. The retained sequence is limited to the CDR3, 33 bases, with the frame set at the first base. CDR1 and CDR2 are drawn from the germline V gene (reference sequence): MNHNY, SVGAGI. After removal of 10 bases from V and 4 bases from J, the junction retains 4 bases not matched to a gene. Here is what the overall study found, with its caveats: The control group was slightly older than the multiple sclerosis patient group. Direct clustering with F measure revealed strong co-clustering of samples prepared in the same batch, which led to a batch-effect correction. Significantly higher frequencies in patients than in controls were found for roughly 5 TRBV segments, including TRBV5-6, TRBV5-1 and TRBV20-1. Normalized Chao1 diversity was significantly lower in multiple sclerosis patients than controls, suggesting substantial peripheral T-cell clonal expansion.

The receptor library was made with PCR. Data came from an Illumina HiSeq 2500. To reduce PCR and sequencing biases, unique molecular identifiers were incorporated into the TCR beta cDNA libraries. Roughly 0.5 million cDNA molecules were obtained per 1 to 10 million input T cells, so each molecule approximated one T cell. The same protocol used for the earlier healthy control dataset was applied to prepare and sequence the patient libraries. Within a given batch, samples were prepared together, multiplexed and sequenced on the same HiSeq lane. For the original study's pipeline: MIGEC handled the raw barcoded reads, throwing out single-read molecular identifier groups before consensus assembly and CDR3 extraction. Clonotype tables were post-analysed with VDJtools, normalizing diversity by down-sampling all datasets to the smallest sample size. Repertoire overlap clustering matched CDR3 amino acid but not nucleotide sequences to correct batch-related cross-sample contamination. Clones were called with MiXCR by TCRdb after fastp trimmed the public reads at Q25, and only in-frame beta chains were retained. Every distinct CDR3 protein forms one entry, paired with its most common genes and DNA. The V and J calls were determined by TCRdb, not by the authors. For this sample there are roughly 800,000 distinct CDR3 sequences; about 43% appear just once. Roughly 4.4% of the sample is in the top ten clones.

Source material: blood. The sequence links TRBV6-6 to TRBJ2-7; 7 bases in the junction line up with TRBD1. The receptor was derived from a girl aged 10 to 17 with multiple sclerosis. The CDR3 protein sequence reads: CAIATGYEQYF. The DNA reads TGTGCCATCGCGACAGGGTACGAGCAGTACTTC.